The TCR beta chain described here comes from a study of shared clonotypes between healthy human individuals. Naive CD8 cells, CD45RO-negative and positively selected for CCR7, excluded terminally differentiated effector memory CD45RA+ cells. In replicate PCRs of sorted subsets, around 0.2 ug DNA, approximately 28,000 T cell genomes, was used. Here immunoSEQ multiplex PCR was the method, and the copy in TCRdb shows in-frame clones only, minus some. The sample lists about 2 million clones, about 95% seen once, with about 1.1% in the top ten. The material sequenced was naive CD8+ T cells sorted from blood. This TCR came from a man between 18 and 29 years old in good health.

The CDR3: CASSLVQGVYNEQFF. Written as DNA, the CDR3 is TGTGCCAGCAGCTTGGTCCAGGGGGTCTACAATGAGCAGTTCTTC. This sequence joins TRBV5-8 and TRBJ2-1, with TRBD1 identical over 7 bases. The CDR3 consists of 15 residues. Trimming cost V 0 bases and J 3 bases; bases outside gene matches: 3. The germline gives CDR1 SGHTS, CDR2 YDEGEE. Combining the CDR3 with reference TRBV5-8 and TRBJ2-1 gives the whole variable domain EAGVTQSPTHLIKTRGQQATLRCSPISGHTSVYWYQQALGLGLQFLLWYDEGEERNRGNFPPRFSGRQFPNYSSELNVNALELEDSALYLCASSLVQGVYNEQFFGPGTRLTVL.